The rows below give T cell receptor beta chains drawn from one sample of a study of blood T cell repertoires in COVID-19. Method: immunoSEQ multiplex PCR; TCRdb's copy keeps in-frame clones and lacks some. Among about 140,000 clones listed, 80% were seen once. Specimen: peripheral blood. These receptors all stem from a woman aged 45-65 years with acute or convalescent COVID-19. CDR3s include the opening cysteine and the closing phenylalanine or tryptophan. The D gene is left open where the match is weak. A row's size may be missing; if present it is once, few, many or a size class.

j_call,d_call,v_call,clone_size,cdr3_aa,cdr3_nt
TRBJ2-3,TRBD1,TRBV6-1,NA,CASSEEHRGPFTDTQYF,TGTGCCAGCAGTGAGGAACACAGGGGGCCATTCACAGATACGCAGTATTTT
TRBJ2-3,TRBD2,TRBV7-2,NA,CASSLVGSGGLLKDTQYF,TGTGCCAGCAGCTTAGTTGGTAGCGGGGGCCTTTTGAAGGATACGCAGTATTTT
TRBJ2-2,NA,TRBV11-3,NA,CASSSSSQGAAGTGELFF,TGTGCCAGCAGCTCGTCTTCACAGGGAGCCGCGGGCACCGGGGAGCTGTTTTTT
TRBJ2-4,TRBD2,TRBV28,NA,CASSAVPGGGTPIAKNIQYF,TGTGCCAGCAGTGCAGTCCCTGGCGGGGGGACCCCCATAGCCAAAAACATTCAGTACTTC
TRBJ2-1,TRBD2,TRBV11-3,NA,CASSLLGGARNEQFF,TGTGCCAGCAGCTTACTCGGGGGGGCTAGAAATGAGCAGTTCTTC
TRBJ1-3,TRBD1,TRBV30,NA,CAWSQGGTIYF,TGTGCCTGGAGCCAGGGGGGCACCATATATTTT
TRBJ1-2,NA,TRBV6-1,NA,CASSEATLRTEAYGYTF,TGTGCCAGCAGTGAAGCGACACTACGGACAGAAGCCTATGGCTACACCTTC
TRBJ1-4,TRBD1,TRBV15,NA,CATSRGGQPNEKLFF,TGTGCCACCAGCAGAGGGGGACAGCCAAATGAAAAACTGTTTTTT
TRBJ1-5,TRBD1,TRBV4-1,NA,CASSQQTGDNQPQHF,TGCGCCAGCAGCCAACAGACAGGGGATAATCAGCCCCAGCATTTT
TRBJ1-6,NA,TRBV4-3,NA,CASSQGRTAENSPLHF,TGCGCCAGCAGCCAAGGAAGGACAGCCGAAAATTCACCCCTCCACTTT
TRBJ2-6,NA,TRBV9,NA,CASSPSPGANVLTF,TGTGCCAGCAGCCCCTCCCCTGGGGCCAACGTCCTGACTTTC
TRBJ1-5,NA,TRBV4-2,NA,CASSQDRTDTGQPQHF,TGTGCCAGCAGCCAAGATAGGACAGATACGGGTCAGCCCCAGCATTTT
TRBJ1-1,NA,TRBV28,NA,CASSPRGGGSTEAFF,TGTGCCAGCAGTCCCCGAGGGGGGGGTTCGACTGAAGCTTTCTTT
TRBJ1-1,NA,TRBV30,once,CAWTVGAAFF,TGTGCCTGGACGGTTGGTGCGGCTTTCTTT
TRBJ1-2,NA,TRBV4-3,NA,CASSPPGVYYGYTF,TGCGCCAGCAGCCCGCCAGGTGTCTACTATGGCTACACCTTC
TRBJ2-1,NA,TRBV24-1,few,CATTRLGNNEQFF,TGTGCCACCACCCGGCTCGGGAACAATGAGCAGTTCTTC
TRBJ1-2,TRBD1,TRBV7-9,NA,CASSPQGAAGYTF,TGTGCCAGCAGCCCACAGGGGGCGGCTGGCTACACCTTC
TRBJ1-6,NA,TRBV4-2,few,CASSQDRVGGSPLHF,TGTGCCAGCAGCCAAGATAGGGTCGGAGGGTCACCCCTCCACTTT
TRBJ1-3,NA,TRBV7-6,NA,CASSQRGAELSGNTIYF,TGTGCCAGCAGCCAAAGGGGCGCCGAACTCTCTGGAAACACCATATATTTT
TRBJ2-7,NA,TRBV28,NA,CASSIPQGKYEQYF,TGTGCCAGCAGTATCCCGCAGGGGAAGTACGAGCAGTACTTC
TRBJ2-7,NA,TRBV5-1,NA,CASSINPGGVYEQYF,TGCGCCAGCAGCATAAACCCTGGAGGCGTCTACGAGCAGTACTTC
TRBJ2-3,TRBD2,TRBV30,NA,CAWNGGADTQYF,TGTGCCTGGAACGGGGGGGCGGATACGCAGTATTTT
TRBJ1-6,NA,TRBV28,once,CASIGGNSPLHF,TGTGCCAGCATTGGGGGGAATTCACCCCTCCACTTT
TRBJ2-2,TRBD1,TRBV9,few,CASSVGDRGLTWTGELFF,TGTGCCAGCAGCGTAGGTGACAGGGGGCTAACGTGGACCGGGGAGCTGTTTTTT
TRBJ2-3,TRBD2,TRBV7-2,few,CASSPGLAGGPVHTDTQYF,TGTGCCAGCAGCCCGGGACTAGCGGGGGGGCCAGTCCACACAGATACGCAGTATTTT
TRBJ1-2,TRBD1,TRBV28,few,CASSRTGAEGGYTF,TGTGCCAGCAGTCGGACAGGGGCGGAGGGTGGCTACACCTTC
TRBJ1-1,TRBD1,TRBV28,NA,CASSFYPVGAGGSMDTEAFF,TGTGCCAGCAGTTTTTATCCCGTAGGGGCAGGGGGAAGTATGGACACTGAAGCTTTCTTT
TRBJ1-3,NA,TRBV18,NA,CASSPQAGGENTIYF,TGTGCCAGCTCACCACAAGCGGGGGGCGAAAACACCATATATTTT
TRBJ1-6,NA,TRBV7-8,once,CASSLDGSSYNSPLHF,TGTGCCAGCAGCTTAGACGGTAGCTCCTATAATTCACCCCTCCACTTT
TRBJ1-3,NA,TRBV7-2,NA,CASSLIARVDSGNTIYF,TGTGCCAGCAGCTTAATTGCCAGGGTCGATTCTGGAAACACCATATATTTT
TRBJ1-5,TRBD1,TRBV19,NA,CAIADRGRTQPQHF,TGTGCCATAGCGGACAGGGGGCGGACTCAGCCCCAGCATTTT
TRBJ1-2,NA,TRBV15,NA,CATSRDAGYGYTF,TGTGCCACCAGCAGAGATGCGGGCTATGGCTACACCTTC
TRBJ2-2,TRBD2,TRBV6-2/TRBV6-3,NA,CASSPGTSGVRTGELFF,TGTGCCAGCAGCCCTGGGACTAGCGGGGTCCGCACCGGGGAGCTGTTTTTT
TRBJ1-5,NA,TRBV6-1,many,CASSEILGQPQHF,TGTGCCAGCAGTGAAATCCTCGGGCAGCCCCAGCATTTT
TRBJ2-5,TRBD1,TRBV29-1,NA,CSAWDRQETQYF,TGCAGCGCCTGGGACAGACAAGAGACCCAGTACTTC
TRBJ2-6,NA,TRBV15,NA,CATSRDTGSKSGANVLTF,TGTGCCACCAGCAGAGACACAGGGTCTAAGTCTGGGGCCAACGTCCTGACTTTC
TRBJ1-5,TRBD1,TRBV4-2,NA,CASSQLRTRDRYGLGNQPQHF,TGTGCCAGCAGCCAACTGAGAACCCGGGACAGGTATGGTCTTGGCAATCAGCCCCAGCATTTT
TRBJ1-1,NA,TRBV29-1,NA,CSADWQGPNTEAFF,TGCAGCGCCGACTGGCAGGGGCCGAACACTGAAGCTTTCTTT
TRBJ1-6,TRBD1,TRBV3-1/TRBV3-2,NA,CASSPGQDSGALHF,TGTGCCAGCAGTCCCGGACAGGACTCGGGGGCCCTCCACTTT
TRBJ1-1,NA,TRBV2,NA,CASRRAGLNTEAFF,TGTGCCAGCCGGCGGGCGGGCCTGAACACTGAAGCTTTCTTT
TRBJ1-2,NA,TRBV7-6,NA,CASSLEGIGPYGYTF,TGTGCCAGCAGCTTAGAGGGGATAGGACCTTATGGCTACACCTTC
TRBJ1-1,TRBD1,TRBV7-9,NA,CASSWTGLSTEAFF,TGTGCCAGCAGCTGGACAGGGTTGTCCACTGAAGCTTTCTTT
TRBJ2-7,TRBD1,TRBV6-5,NA,CASSYSTGQGLNEQYF,TGTGCCAGCAGTTACTCCACGGGACAGGGTCTGAACGAGCAGTACTTC
TRBJ2-3,NA,TRBV2,once,CASNTETDTQYF,TGTGCCAGCAATACAGAAACAGATACGCAGTATTTT
TRBJ1-1,TRBD1,TRBV19,NA,CASSMRQGTTEAFF,TGTGCCAGTAGTATGCGACAGGGGACCACTGAAGCTTTCTTT
TRBJ1-1,NA,TRBV7-8,NA,CASSPERGNTEAFF,TGTGCCAGCAGCCCCGAGCGGGGGAACACTGAAGCTTTCTTT
TRBJ2-5,NA,TRBV6-5,NA,CASSRMETQQETQYF,TGTGCCAGCAGCCGGATGGAGACCCAACAAGAGACCCAGTACTTC
TRBJ2-3,TRBD2,TRBV5-5,NA,CASSHPTSGGPPDTQYF,TGTGCCAGCAGCCACCCGACTAGCGGGGGACCCCCAGATACGCAGTATTTT
TRBJ1-2,TRBD1,TRBV7-8,NA,CASSRGQTYGYTF,TGTGCCAGCAGCAGGGGACAGACCTATGGCTACACCTTC
TRBJ2-7,TRBD2,TRBV6-5,NA,CASRISGGVGEQYF,TGTGCCAGCAGGATTAGCGGGGGCGTCGGCGAGCAGTACTTC
TRBJ1-3,TRBD1,TRBV5-1,NA,CASSQPGGGNTIYF,TGCGCCAGCAGCCAACCAGGGGGTGGTAACACCATATATTTT
TRBJ1-1,NA,TRBV6-2/TRBV6-3,few,CASSVGGAVTEAFF,TGTGCCAGCAGTGTGGGAGGGGCGGTCACTGAAGCTTTCTTT
TRBJ1-4,NA,TRBV14,NA,CASSQGLGHEKLFF,TGTGCCAGCAGCCAAGGTTTGGGCCACGAAAAACTGTTTTTT